The 23 T cell receptor beta chains given below trace back to one sample, sequenced in a study of read filtering for tumor transcriptome and immune sequencing. The library was built from about 0.4 ug RNA with molecular barcoded adaptors for alpha/delta and beta/gamma chains. TCRdb reprocessed the reads with MiXCR, giving one entry per CDR3 protein. The table has some 41,000 distinct CDR3 sequences, 12% seen once; the top ten hold around 35%. Material: a population of CD138-negative cells sorted from bone marrow. All receptors come from a donor at least 40 years old with multiple myeloma.

Turning to this clonotype: Since a much larger clone is just one base distant, this may be a read error. This chain uses TRBV29-1 with TRBJ2-5; D gene uncertain. This CDR3 contains 13 residues. In germline, CDR1 is SQVTM, CDR2 ANQGSEA. The CDR3 protein is CSVIQAYQEAQYF. In DNA form, the CDR3 reads TGCAGCGTTATTCAGGCTTACCAAGAGGCCCAGTACTTC.

This clonotype was recorded at least ten times. The CDR3 here is CASSQDRIQYF. In DNA, the CDR3 is TGCGCCAGCAGTCAGGACAGGATTCAGTACTTC. The chain recombines TRBV5-1 with TRBJ2-4, with 7 nucleotides matching TRBD1. V shed 5 bases, J shed 10 bases, and the junction held 3 bases outside the gene matches. From germline, CDR1 is SGHRS and CDR2 YFSETQ. This CDR3 has 11 amino acids.

This clonotype was detected many times. The J gene is TRBJ2-1, the V gene TRBV3-1; tentative D call: TRBD2 (7 bases). Germline CDR1 and CDR2: LGHDT and YNNKEL (reference sequence). The V and J ends lost 4 bases and 8 bases respectively, with 15 bases between them. There are 14 residues in the CDR3. CDR3: CASSRWGGGDEQFF. In DNA form, the CDR3 reads TGTGCCAGCAGCCGCTGGGGGGGCGGTGATGAGCAGTTCTTC.

This clonotype was counted a few times. The J gene is TRBJ2-7, the V gene TRBV7-9; no firm D call. There are 12 residues in the CDR3. CDR1 is SEHNR, CDR2 FQNEAQ, per germline (reference sequence). Trimming took off 4 bases at V and 6 bases at J, with 10 bases between the two ends. The CDR3 DNA reads TGTGCCAGCAGCTCGGACCTTGGCGAGCAGTACTTC. It yields the protein CASSSDLGEQYF.

As concerns this clonotype: An end of the junction does not agree with germline; a read error may underlie this. CDR3 protein: CASSYGTGERLF. The CDR3 coding sequence is TGTGCCAGCAGTTACGGTACCGGGGAGCGGTTGTTT. This rearrangement joins TRBV6-5 to TRBJ2-2; TRBD2 is a possible D gene (5 bases). Germline CDR1 is MNHEY and CDR2 is SVGAGI. The CDR3 has 12 amino acids.

On this clonotype: Given a far larger clone just one base away, this is likely a sequencing read error. This chain connects TRBV28 to TRBJ2-7; no reliable D call. V was shortened by 6 bases and J by 2 bases, with 14 bases between the two germline ends. CDR1 is MDHEN, CDR2 SYDVKM, per germline. CDR3 length: 14 amino acids. The chain's CDR3 is CASSSTDGAYEQYF. CDR3 nucleotide sequence: TGTGCCAGCAGCTCAACGGACGGCGCCTACGAGCAGTACTTC.

As to this clonotype: Being one base from a much bigger clone, this may be a read error. The J gene is TRBJ1-1, the V gene TRBV5-1, with D possibly being TRBD1 (6 bases). The germline V gene encodes CDR1 SGHRS and CDR2 YFSETQ. The CDR3 is 15 amino acids. The chain's CDR3 is CASSQQGLPNAEAFF. DNA for the CDR3: TGCGCCAGCAGCCAGCAGGGGTTACCGAACGCTGAAGCTTTCTTT.

This clonotype was counted many times. The chain joins TRBV6-1 to TRBJ2-3, with D perhaps being TRBD1 or TRBD2 (7 bases each). The V and J ends lost 6 bases and 3 bases respectively, with 19 bases between them. CDR3 size: 16 residues. Germline V gene sequence: CDR1 MNHNS, CDR2 SASEGT. CDR3 loop: CASRRDGQGGTDTQYF. The CDR3 nucleotides are TGTGCCAGCAGAAGAGACGGGCAGGGGGGGACAGATACGCAGTATTTT.

This clonotype was seen at least ten times. In DNA, the CDR3 is TGTGCCATCAGTGAGTCGGGGGAGACCCAGTACTTC. Amino acid sequence: CAISESGETQYF. The chain recombines TRBV10-3 with TRBJ2-5; D is ambiguous. The V end lost 0 bases, the J end lost 5 bases, and 4 bases lay between the germline ends. The germline CDR1 and CDR2 sequences are ENHRY and SYGVKD. The CDR3 is 12 amino acids.

This clonotype was seen many times. The rearrangement joins TRBV10-3 to TRBJ1-5; D call uncertain. This CDR3 is 13 amino acids long. Trimming left V 10 bases short and J 2 bases short, with 12 bases between. The V gene's germline CDR1 is ENHRY and CDR2 SYGVKD. As DNA, the CDR3 is TGTGCCACCCGCTCCGCCGGCAATCAGCCCCAGCATTTT. It is translated as CATRSAGNQPQHF.

By sample fraction, this clonotype is medium-sized. The V call is TRBV27, the J call TRBJ2-7; TRBD1 agrees at 7 bases. With 1 base clipped from V and 4 bases from J, the junction kept 4 bases outside the gene matches. Germline V gene data show CDR1 as MNHEY and CDR2 as SMNVEV (reference sequence). This CDR3 has 14 amino acids. CDR3 in DNA: TGTGCCAGCAGTTTATTGGCAGGGGGTTACGAGCAGTACTTC. Translation gives CASSLLAGGYEQYF.

This clonotype has at least ten counts. The CDR3 is CASTEVSGNEKLFF. In DNA, the CDR3 is TGTGCCAGCACCGAAGTCTCGGGAAATGAAAAACTGTTTTTT. The chain employs TRBV7-9 and TRBJ1-4, with D hard to call. The ends were cut back, 7 bases at V and 5 bases at J, with 14 bases in the middle. There are 14 residues in the CDR3. The germline gives CDR1 SEHNR, CDR2 FQNEAQ (reference sequence). The full variable domain, in which reference TRBV7-9 and TRBJ1-4 provide the parts outside the CDR3, is DTGVSQNPRHKITKRGQNVTFRCDPISEHNRLYWYRQTLGQGPEFLTYFQNEAQLEKSRLLSDRFSAERPKGSFSTLEIQRTEQGDSAMYLCASTEVSGNEKLFFGSGTQLSVL.

In this sample, this clonotype turned up many times. The chain uses TRBV28 and TRBJ1-6; unclear D gene. Germline assignment: CDR1 MDHEN and CDR2 SYDVKM. V dropped 11 bases and J dropped 9 bases, with 14 bases sitting between them. The CDR3 is made up of 12 amino acids. In DNA form, the CDR3 reads TGTGCCTCTGGGAGAAGATCTTCACCCCTCCACTTT. It translates to CASGRRSSPLHF.

This clonotype was seen a handful of times. Here the CDR3 DNA reads TGTGCCAGCTCACCACTCCCGGGACAGGGCGGAGGGGCCCAGTACTTC. Amino acids: CASSPLPGQGGGAQYF. The chain has TRBV18 and TRBJ2-5, with 9 nucleotides matching TRBD1. From germline, CDR1 is KGHSH and CDR2 LQKENI. Trimming at V came to 1 base and at J to 9 bases, leaving 12 bases not matched to a gene. The CDR3 is made up of 16 amino acids.

This clonotype appeared many times. This chain links TRBV20-1 with TRBJ2-5; D not certain. The germline V gene encodes CDR1 DFQATT and CDR2 SNEGSKA (reference sequence). The V end lost 0 bases, the J end lost 5 bases, and 16 bases lay between the germline ends. The CDR3 runs to 15 residues. The CDR3 here is CSARDGRHRAETQYF. In DNA form, the CDR3 reads TGCAGTGCTAGAGATGGCAGGCATCGAGCGGAGACCCAGTACTTC.

With respect to this clonotype: A read error is the likely source, as a far larger clone sits one nucleotide away. The chain employs TRBV9 and TRBJ1-6; D may be TRBD1 (5 bases). The J call is doubtful: the DNA matches TRBJ1-1 better. Germline lookup yields CDR1 SGDLS and CDR2 YYNGEE. There are 13 residues in the CDR3. CDR3 DNA sequence: TGTGCCAGCGCACGAGCTGGGACCGCTGAAGCTTTCTTT. Translated: CASARAGTAEAFF.

Concerning this clonotype itself: A much larger clone differs by one base, so this may be a read error. The gene calls are TRBV11-3 and TRBJ2-3; D is unresolved. Trimming took off 9 bases at V and 6 bases at J, with 16 bases between the two ends. Germline CDR1 is SGHNT and CDR2 is YENEEA. CDR3 length equals 13 residues. For the CDR3, the DNA is TGTGCCAGGAGCCCCGACCGACCGGATACGCAGTATTTT. Protein product: CARSPDRPDTQYF.

This clonotype was detected many times. The chain uses TRBV7-9 and TRBJ1-5, with D possibly TRBD1 on 5 matching bases. Germline CDR1 is SEHNR and CDR2 is FQNEAQ (reference sequence). CDR3 length equals 16 residues. Trimming stripped 4 bases from V and 7 bases from J, with 20 bases between. In nucleotides, the CDR3 is TGTGCCAGCAGCTCCTGGGGGACGGCGTGGGACCAGCCCCAGCATTTT. Its translation is CASSSWGTAWDQPQHF.

In regard to this clonotype: Since a much larger clone is just one base distant, this may be a read error. The chain uses TRBV20-1 and TRBJ1-1; D remains ambiguous. This CDR3 contains 11 residues. Germline-derived CDR1 and CDR2 are DFQATT and SNEGSKA (reference sequence). V was shortened by 6 bases and J by 3 bases, with 8 bases between the two germline ends. CDR3 amino acids: CSASEDTEAFF. The CDR3, as DNA: TGCAGTGCCTCGGAGGACACTGAAGCTTTCTTT.

This clonotype was found many times. This chain connects TRBV6-2 or TRBV6-3 to TRBJ2-7; D remains unclear. The CDR3 totals 11 residues. V lost 8 bases, J lost 0 bases, and 5 bases lay in between. In germline, CDR1 is MNHEY, CDR2 SVGEGT. In nucleotides, the CDR3 is TGTGCCAGCGGATTCTCCTACGAGCAGTACTTC. Translated, it gives CASGFSYEQYF.

This clonotype was recorded many times. This chain connects TRBV5-1 to TRBJ1-6; D gene ambiguous. V dropped 2 bases and J dropped 9 bases, with 12 bases sitting between them. The CDR3 has 14 residues. The V gene's germline CDR1 is SGHRS and CDR2 YFSETQ. DNA for the CDR3: TGCGCCAGCAGCTTAGGCTACGAGGGTTCACCCCTCCACTTT. The encoded protein is CASSLGYEGSPLHF.

This clonotype has at least ten counts. The chain uses TRBV20-1 and TRBJ1-2; D is ambiguous. V was trimmed by 4 bases and J by 2 bases, leaving 5 bases between them. From germline, CDR1 is DFQATT and CDR2 SNEGSKA (reference sequence). The CDR3 consists of 11 residues. CDR3 DNA sequence: TGCAGTGCTAACAAGAACTATGGCTACACCTTC. It yields the protein CSANKNYGYTF.

The chain couples TRBV12-3 or TRBV12-4 to TRBJ1-1; D call uncertain. This CDR3 has 14 residues. Between the trimmed V and J ends, which lost 8 bases and 4 bases, there was a span of 17 bases. Here the CDR3 DNA reads TGTGCCAGCTGTGAAGGGCAGCGAGGCACTGAAGCTTTCTTT. Protein product: CASCEGQRGTEAFF.